These T cell receptor beta chains were read from a single sample in a study of shared T cell receptors in the human thymus. Using immunoSEQ multiplex PCR, the repertoire was profiled, and TCRdb retains in-frame clones only, with some absent. The sample records approximately 760,000 clones, 80% to 90% being singletons. This sample was also put to use in a study of human thymus T cells.

What was sequenced was thymocytes. The receptor set was obtained from a girl under two years old with a congenital heart defect. The CDR3 runs from the conserved cysteine through the conserved F or W. Size is omitted from some rows. Given values are once, few, many or a class for expanded clones.

CDR3aa,abundance,v_gene,len,j_gene
CASSLPSGGEQETQYF,.,TRBV5-1,16,TRBJ2-5
CASSGERLAGGGPGDTQYF,.,TRBV5-4,19,TRBJ2-3
CASSLSKGADTEAFF,few,TRBV5-4,15,TRBJ1-1
CASSPGSEAFF,.,TRBV7-9,11,TRBJ1-1
CASSHRTGIGEAFF,.,TRBV6-5,14,TRBJ1-1
CATSRANRRSSYEQYF,few,TRBV15,16,TRBJ2-7
CASSLAGDSQTYEQYF,.,TRBV7-8,16,TRBJ2-7
CASSCVDRVDYEQYF,once,TRBV5-6,15,TRBJ2-7
CASSLVRGANTEAFF,.,TRBV7-6,15,TRBJ1-1
CATSREPARAAYEQYF,.,TRBV15,16,TRBJ2-7
CANTNIIGDRNTIYF,.,TRBV2,15,TRBJ1-3
CARRQGSLTEAFF,once,TRBV19,13,TRBJ1-1
CASAGQGTRYEQYF,.,TRBV18,14,TRBJ2-7
CASSLGGPLHF,.,TRBV5-6,11,TRBJ1-6
CASGFGGAWNIQYF,.,TRBV12-5,14,TRBJ2-4
CAIKSGTQNSPLHF,.,TRBV6-1,14,TRBJ1-6
CSVRGYEAFF,.,TRBV29-1,10,TRBJ1-1
CASSLKVWQGAGETQYF,.,TRBV7-8,17,TRBJ2-5
CASTDAQGLFAIQLSGYTF,.,TRBV2,19,TRBJ1-2
CASSADRGVEEKLFF,.,TRBV6-1,15,TRBJ1-4
CASSRRQANREQMTTEAFF,.,TRBV4-1,19,TRBJ1-1
CASSQGTAQGVRNTIYF,few,TRBV4-3,17,TRBJ1-3
CAWSAAAAPRGTGELFF,.,TRBV30,17,TRBJ2-2
CASSSGTGVNEQFF,.,TRBV5-8,14,TRBJ2-1
CASSAGGDDEQYF,.,TRBV9,13,TRBJ2-7
CASSLTRRTSHTDTQYF,.,TRBV18,17,TRBJ2-3
CASSPEQGADGYTF,.,TRBV18,14,TRBJ1-2
CASSESWNTEAFF,.,TRBV10-1,13,TRBJ1-1
CAISERGYSTDTQYF,.,TRBV10-3,15,TRBJ2-3
CASSLYAPAGHRTNTEAFF,.,TRBV5-1,19,TRBJ1-1
CASSPRTWRGKTDTQYF,.,TRBV9,17,TRBJ2-3
CASSLVQGRNRTEAFF,.,TRBV5-1,16,TRBJ1-1
CASKDRFNPYGYTF,.,TRBV10-2,14,TRBJ1-2
CASSPIPWSSGNTIYF,.,TRBV5-5,16,TRBJ1-3
CATSRGPGGDTEAFF,few,TRBV15,15,TRBJ1-1
CASSFSRGGYTGELFF,.,TRBV27,16,TRBJ2-2
CASSEGQTSGELFF,.,TRBV6-1,14,TRBJ2-2
CASRRTGSYNSPLHF,.,TRBV5-1,15,TRBJ1-6
CASSSHDRVEADTQYF,.,TRBV13,16,TRBJ2-3
CASSLGQDYGYTF,few,TRBV6-5,13,TRBJ1-2
CASRSPGQVLYGYTF,.,TRBV7-9,15,TRBJ1-2
CASSPEQGNSPLHF,.,TRBV27,14,TRBJ1-6
CASSQGPTGNTEAFF,.,TRBV4-3,15,TRBJ1-1
CASSSGRYGYTF,few,TRBV4-3,12,TRBJ1-2
CASSPDGDEQFF,.,TRBV4-1,12,TRBJ2-1
CASSQRLAGGSYNEQFF,.,TRBV4-1,17,TRBJ2-1